One TCR beta chain is described in this entry. This CDR3 has 14 amino acids. Between the trimmed V and J ends, which lost 0 bases and 2 bases, there was a span of 8 bases. Germline V gene lookup returns CDR1 SGDLS and CDR2 YYNGEE. The sample comes from a study of blood T cell repertoires in COVID-19. TCRdb's copy holds only in-frame clones and misses some; the assay was immunoSEQ multiplex PCR. Of approximately 150,000 clones in the sample, more than 75% were seen once. The sequenced sample was peripheral blood. This receptor was identified in a man aged 45-60 years who had recovered from COVID-19. This chain uses TRBV9 with TRBJ1-1; D ambiguous. CDR3 nucleotides: TGTGCCAGCAGCGTAGGGCAAGATAACACTGAAGCTTTCTTT. This translates into CASSVGQDNTEAFF. Supplemented by reference TRBV9 and TRBJ1-1, the full variable domain reads DSGVTQTPKHLITATGQRVTLRCSPRSGDLSVYWYQQSLDQGLQFLIQYYNGEERAKGNILERFSAQQFPDLHSELNLSSLELGDSALYFCASSVGQDNTEAFFGQGTRLTVV.